This T cell receptor (beta chain) was found in a study of post-analysis software for immune sequencing data. The wider study: Relapsing-remitting, secondary progressive and progressive-relapsing forms of multiple sclerosis all featured among disease courses. Study-wide points: Strong same-batch co-clustering of samples appeared with F measure clustering. Patients carried roughly five TRBV segments more frequently than controls did, and TRBV5-6, TRBV5-1 and TRBV20-1 were among them. Diversity measured as normalized Chao1 was significantly lower in multiple sclerosis patients than in controls.

This CDR3 has 12 amino acids. Germline CDR1 reads SGHNT; CDR2 reads YYREEE (reference sequence). A note on this clonotype: Its antigen is as yet unknown.

cDNA libraries of TCR beta carried unique molecular identifiers. There were roughly 0.95 to 11 million T cells, and roughly 0.5 million cDNA molecules came from them. One entry per CDR3 protein, called by TCRdb with MiXCR from the PCR reads. This table holds under 900,000 distinct CDR3 sequences, approximately 53% found once. The sequence was collected from a girl aged 5 to 17 with multiple sclerosis. The sample taken for sequencing was blood. The chain employs TRBV5-4 and TRBJ2-4; no definite D call. The end of the DNA fits TRBJ2-7 better, so the J call may be wrong. CDR3 in DNA: TGTGCCAGCAGCCCTGATATACACGAGCAGTACTTC. It encodes CASSPDIHEQYF.